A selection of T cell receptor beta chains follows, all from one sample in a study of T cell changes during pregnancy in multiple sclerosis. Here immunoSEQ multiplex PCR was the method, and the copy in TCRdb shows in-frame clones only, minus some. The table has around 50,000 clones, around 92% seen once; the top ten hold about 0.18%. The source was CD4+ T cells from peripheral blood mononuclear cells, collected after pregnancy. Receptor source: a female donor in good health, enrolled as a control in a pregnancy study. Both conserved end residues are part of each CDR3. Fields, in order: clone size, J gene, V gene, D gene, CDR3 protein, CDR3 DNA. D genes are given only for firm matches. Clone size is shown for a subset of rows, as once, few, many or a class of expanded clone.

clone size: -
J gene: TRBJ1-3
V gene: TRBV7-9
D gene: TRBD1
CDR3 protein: CASSLAGTGGNTIYF
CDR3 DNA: TGTGCCAGCAGCTTAGCCGGGACAGGGGGAAACACCATATATTTT

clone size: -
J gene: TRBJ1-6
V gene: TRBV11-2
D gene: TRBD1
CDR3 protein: CASSRPGQKNSPLHF
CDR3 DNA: TGTGCCAGCAGCCGGCCGGGACAGAAAAATTCACCCCTCCACTTT

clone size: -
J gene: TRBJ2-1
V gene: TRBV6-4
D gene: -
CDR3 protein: CASSRTPTGTVSYNEQFF
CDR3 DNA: TGTGCCAGCAGCCGAACGCCGACAGGGACTGTCTCCTACAATGAGCAGTTCTTC

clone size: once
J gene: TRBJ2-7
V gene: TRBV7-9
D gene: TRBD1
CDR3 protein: CASSLARDRDYEQYF
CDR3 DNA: TGTGCCAGCAGCCTCGCGCGGGACAGGGACTACGAGCAGTACTTC

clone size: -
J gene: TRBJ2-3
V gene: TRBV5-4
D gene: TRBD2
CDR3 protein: CASSLGLASGTQYF
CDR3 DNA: TGTGCCAGCAGCTTGGGACTAGCGAGCGGTACGCAGTATTTT

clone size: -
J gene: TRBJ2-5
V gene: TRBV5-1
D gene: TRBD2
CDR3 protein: CASTLGTSGGARETQYF
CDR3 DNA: TGCGCCAGCACCTTGGGGACTAGCGGGGGGGCCCGGGAGACCCAGTACTTC

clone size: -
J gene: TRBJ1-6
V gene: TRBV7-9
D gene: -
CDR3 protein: CASSLGGSSYNSPLHF
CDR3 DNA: TGTGCCAGCAGCTTAGGAGGGAGCTCCTATAATTCACCCCTCCACTTT

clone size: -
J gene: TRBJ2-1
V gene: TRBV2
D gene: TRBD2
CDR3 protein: CASSLLSSGGTSEQFF
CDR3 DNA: TGTGCCAGCAGTTTACTCTCTAGCGGGGGGACCAGTGAGCAGTTCTTC

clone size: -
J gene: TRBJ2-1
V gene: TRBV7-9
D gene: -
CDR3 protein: CASSYSSPNEQFF
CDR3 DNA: TGTGCCAGCAGCTACTCAAGTCCCAATGAGCAGTTCTTC

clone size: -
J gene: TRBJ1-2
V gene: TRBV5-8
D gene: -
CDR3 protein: CASSLERGFGFHGYTF
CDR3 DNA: TGTGCCAGCAGCTTGGAGAGAGGTTTCGGGTTTCATGGCTACACCTTC

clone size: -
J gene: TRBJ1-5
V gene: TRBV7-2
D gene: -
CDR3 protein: CASSLVGQGLGPQHF
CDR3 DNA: TGTGCCAGCAGCTTAGTGGGGCAGGGCCTGGGACCCCAGCATTTT

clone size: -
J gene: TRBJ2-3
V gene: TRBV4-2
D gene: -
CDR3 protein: CASSQAGGPWAGLFTDTQYF
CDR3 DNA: TGTGCCAGCAGCCAAGCAGGGGGACCGTGGGCGGGACTCTTCACAGATACGCAGTATTTT

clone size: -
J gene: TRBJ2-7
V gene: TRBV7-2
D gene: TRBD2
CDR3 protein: CASSLAQTSVQQYF
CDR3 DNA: TGTGCCAGCAGCTTAGCGCAAACTAGCGTACAGCAGTACTTC

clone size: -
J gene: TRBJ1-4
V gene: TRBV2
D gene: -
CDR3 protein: CASSESEGVATNEKLFF
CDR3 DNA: TGTGCCAGCAGTGAGTCCGAGGGGGTTGCAACTAATGAAAAACTGTTTTTT

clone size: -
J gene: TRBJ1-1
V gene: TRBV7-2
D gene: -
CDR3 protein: CASSLTQANTEAFF
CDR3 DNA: TGTGCCAGCAGCTTAACACAGGCGAACACTGAAGCTTTCTTT

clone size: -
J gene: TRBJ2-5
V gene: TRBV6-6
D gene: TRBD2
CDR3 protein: CASSFLAGVGETQYF
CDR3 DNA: TGTGCCAGCAGTTTCCTAGCGGGGGTGGGAGAGACCCAGTACTTC

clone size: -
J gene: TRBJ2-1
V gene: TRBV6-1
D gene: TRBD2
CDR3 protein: CASTQVSPGTRKFF
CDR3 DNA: TGTGCCAGCACTCAGGTTTCTCCCGGGACTAGAAAGTTCTTC

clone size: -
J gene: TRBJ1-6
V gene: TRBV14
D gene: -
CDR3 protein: CSYGGYSSYNSPLHF
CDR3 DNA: TGTTCGTATGGGGGCTACAGCTCCTATAATTCACCCCTCCACTTT

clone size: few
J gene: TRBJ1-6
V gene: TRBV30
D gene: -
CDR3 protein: CACNGDYNSPLHF
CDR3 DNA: TGTGCCTGCAACGGTGACTATAATTCACCCCTCCACTTT

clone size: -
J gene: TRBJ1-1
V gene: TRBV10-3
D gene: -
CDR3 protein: CAISARDLQNAEAFF
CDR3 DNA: TGTGCCATCAGTGCGAGGGACTTACAGAACGCTGAAGCTTTCTTT

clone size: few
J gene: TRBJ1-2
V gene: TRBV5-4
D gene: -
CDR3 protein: CASSLDRYYGYTF
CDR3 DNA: TGTGCCAGCAGCTTGGACAGGTACTATGGCTACACCTTC

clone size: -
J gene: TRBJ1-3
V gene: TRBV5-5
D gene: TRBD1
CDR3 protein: CASSSDRGLGNTIYF
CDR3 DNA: TGTGCCAGCAGCTCAGACAGGGGGCTTGGAAACACCATATATTTT

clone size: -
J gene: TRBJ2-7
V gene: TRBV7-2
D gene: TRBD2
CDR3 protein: CASSLGQEAGGYEQYF
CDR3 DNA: TGTGCCAGCAGTCTAGGCCAGGAAGCGGGAGGGTACGAGCAGTACTTC

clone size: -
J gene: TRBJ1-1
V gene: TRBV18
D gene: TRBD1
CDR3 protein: CASSPTRTQGAGGTEAFF
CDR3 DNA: TGTGCCAGCTCACCCACCCGCACACAGGGGGCGGGGGGCACTGAAGCTTTCTTT

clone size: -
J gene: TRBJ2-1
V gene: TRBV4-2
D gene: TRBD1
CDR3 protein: CASSQGGGTYNEQFF
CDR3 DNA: TGTGCCAGCAGCCAAGGAGGGGGCACTTACAATGAGCAGTTCTTC

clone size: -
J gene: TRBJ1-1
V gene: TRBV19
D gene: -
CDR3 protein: CASFGVEGTEAFF
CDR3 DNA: TGTGCCAGTTTCGGGGTTGAGGGCACTGAAGCTTTCTTT

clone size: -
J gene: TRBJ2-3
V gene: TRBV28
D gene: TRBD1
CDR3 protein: CASSSGGAGTDTQYF
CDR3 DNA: TGTGCCAGCAGTTCAGGGGGCGCGGGCACAGATACGCAGTATTTT

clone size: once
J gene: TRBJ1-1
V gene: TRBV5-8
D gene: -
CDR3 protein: CASSLVNRNTEAFF
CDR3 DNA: TGTGCCAGCAGCTTGGTCAACAGGAACACTGAAGCTTTCTTT

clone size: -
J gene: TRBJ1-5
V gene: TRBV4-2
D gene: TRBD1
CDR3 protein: CASSHGTGNQPQHF
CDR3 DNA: TGTGCCAGCAGCCACGGGACAGGCAATCAGCCCCAGCATTTT

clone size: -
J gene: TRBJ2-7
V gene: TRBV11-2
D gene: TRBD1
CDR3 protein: CASSTRQGEKVQYF
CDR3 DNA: TGTGCCAGCAGCACCCGACAGGGGGAGAAGGTGCAGTACTTC

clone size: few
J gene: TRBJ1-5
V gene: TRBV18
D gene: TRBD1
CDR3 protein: CASSPSQGVAPQHF
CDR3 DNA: TGTGCCAGCTCACCGTCACAGGGGGTTGCGCCCCAGCATTTT

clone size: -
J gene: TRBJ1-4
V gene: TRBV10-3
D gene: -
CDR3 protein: CATGGTGLATNEKLFF
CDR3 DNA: TGTGCCACGGGTGGAACAGGCCTCGCAACTAATGAAAAACTGTTTTTT

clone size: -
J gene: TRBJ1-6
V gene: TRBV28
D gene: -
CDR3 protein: CASSIRSSPLHF
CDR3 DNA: TGTGCCAGCAGTATCCGTAGTTCACCCCTCCACTTT

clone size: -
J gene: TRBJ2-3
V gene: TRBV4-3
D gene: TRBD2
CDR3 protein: CASSQEGLAPTDTQYF
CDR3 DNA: TGCGCCAGCAGCCAAGAGGGACTAGCGCCCACAGATACGCAGTATTTT

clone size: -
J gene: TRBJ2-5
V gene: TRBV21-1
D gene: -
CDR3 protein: CASRIHRGQGVETQYF
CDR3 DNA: TGTGCCAGCAGGATTCACAGGGGCCAAGGTGTAGAGACCCAGTACTTC

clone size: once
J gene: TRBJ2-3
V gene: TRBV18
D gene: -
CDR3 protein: CASSFLSQDTQYF
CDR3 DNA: TGTGCCAGCTCTTTTTTATCCCAGGATACGCAGTATTTT